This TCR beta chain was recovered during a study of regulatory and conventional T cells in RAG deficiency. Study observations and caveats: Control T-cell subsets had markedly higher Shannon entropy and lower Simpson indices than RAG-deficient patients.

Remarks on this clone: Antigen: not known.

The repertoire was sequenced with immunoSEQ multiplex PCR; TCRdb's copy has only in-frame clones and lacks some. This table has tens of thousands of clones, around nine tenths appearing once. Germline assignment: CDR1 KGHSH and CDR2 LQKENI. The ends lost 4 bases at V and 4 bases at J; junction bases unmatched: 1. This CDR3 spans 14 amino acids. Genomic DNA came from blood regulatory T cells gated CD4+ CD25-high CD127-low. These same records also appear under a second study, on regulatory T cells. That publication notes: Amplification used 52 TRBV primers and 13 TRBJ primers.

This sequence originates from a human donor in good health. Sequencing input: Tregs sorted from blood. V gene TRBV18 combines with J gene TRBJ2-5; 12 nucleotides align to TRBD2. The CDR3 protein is CASSLLAGGETQYF. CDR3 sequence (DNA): TGTGCCAGCTCACTACTAGCGGGGGGAGAGACCCAGTACTTC.